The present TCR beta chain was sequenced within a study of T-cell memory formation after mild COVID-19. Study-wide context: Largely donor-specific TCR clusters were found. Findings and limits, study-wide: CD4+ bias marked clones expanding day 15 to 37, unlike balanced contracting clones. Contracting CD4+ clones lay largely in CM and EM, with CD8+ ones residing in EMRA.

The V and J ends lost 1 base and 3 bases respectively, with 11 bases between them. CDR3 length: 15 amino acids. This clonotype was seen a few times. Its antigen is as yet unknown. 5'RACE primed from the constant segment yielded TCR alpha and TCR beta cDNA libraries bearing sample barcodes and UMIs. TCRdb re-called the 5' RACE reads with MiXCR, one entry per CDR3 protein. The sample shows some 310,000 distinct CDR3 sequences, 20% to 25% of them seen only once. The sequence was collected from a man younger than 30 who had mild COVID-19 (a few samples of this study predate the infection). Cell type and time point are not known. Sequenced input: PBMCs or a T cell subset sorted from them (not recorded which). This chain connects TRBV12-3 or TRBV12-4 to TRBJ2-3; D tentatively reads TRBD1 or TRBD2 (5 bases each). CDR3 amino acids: CASSLGGAATDTQYF. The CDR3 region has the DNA TGTGCCAGCAGTTTAGGAGGGGCGGCGACAGATACGCAGTATTTT.